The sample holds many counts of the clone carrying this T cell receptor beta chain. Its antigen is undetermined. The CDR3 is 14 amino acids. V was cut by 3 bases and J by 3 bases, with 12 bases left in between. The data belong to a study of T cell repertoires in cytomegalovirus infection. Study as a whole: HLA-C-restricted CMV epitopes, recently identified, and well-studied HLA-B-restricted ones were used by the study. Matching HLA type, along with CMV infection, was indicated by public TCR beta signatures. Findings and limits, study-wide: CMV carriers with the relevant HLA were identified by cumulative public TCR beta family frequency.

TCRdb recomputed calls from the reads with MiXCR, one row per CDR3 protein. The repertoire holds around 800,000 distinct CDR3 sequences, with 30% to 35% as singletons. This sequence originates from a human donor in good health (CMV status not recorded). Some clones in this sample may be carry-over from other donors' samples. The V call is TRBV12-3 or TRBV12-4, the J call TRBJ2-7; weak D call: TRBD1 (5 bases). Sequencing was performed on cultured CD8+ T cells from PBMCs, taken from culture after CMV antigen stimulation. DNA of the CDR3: TGTGCCAGCAGTTTGGATAGGGGTGGCTACGAGCAGTACTTC. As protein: CASSLDRGGYEQYF.